The entry below describes one T cell receptor (beta chain). This entry comes from a study of CD8 T cells in Susac syndrome. Random hexamers were used to reverse transcribe 0.5 to 1 ug of RNA. Amplification of TCR beta CDR3 used immunoSEQ multiplex PCR across 54 Vbeta and 13 Jbeta. One entry per CDR3 protein results from TCRdb running MiXCR on the immunoSEQ multiplex PCR reads. The repertoire holds some 170,000 distinct CDR3 sequences, with 80% to 95% as singletons. Trimming left V 6 bases short and J 1 base short, with 14 bases between. Germline loops: CDR1 DFQATT, CDR2 SNEGSKA (reference sequence). The CDR3 has 14 amino acids.

This sequence originates from a human donor in good health. The chain is built from TRBV20-1 and TRBJ2-3; a possible D gene is TRBD2 (7 bases). Input material: CD4+ T cells from PBMCs. The CDR3 coding sequence is TGCAGTGCGCGTCGGGGGGCGGGCACAGATACGCAGTATTTT. It translates to CSARRGAGTDTQYF.